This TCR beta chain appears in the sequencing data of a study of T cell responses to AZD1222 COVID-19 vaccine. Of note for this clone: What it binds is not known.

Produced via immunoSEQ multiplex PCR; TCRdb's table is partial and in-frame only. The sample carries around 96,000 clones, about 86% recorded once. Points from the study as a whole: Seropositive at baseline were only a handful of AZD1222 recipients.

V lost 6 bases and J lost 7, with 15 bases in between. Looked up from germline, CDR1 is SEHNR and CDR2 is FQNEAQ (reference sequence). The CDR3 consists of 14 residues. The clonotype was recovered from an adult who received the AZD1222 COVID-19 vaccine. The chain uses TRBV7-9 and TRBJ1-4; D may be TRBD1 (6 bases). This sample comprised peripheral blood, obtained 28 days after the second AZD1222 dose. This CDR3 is CASSPAGQSEKLFF. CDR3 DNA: TGTGCCAGCAGTCCCGCCGGACAGAGTGAAAAACTGTTTTTT.